The clone carrying this T cell receptor beta chain was counted a few times. Its target is not known. Amplification used 60 Vbeta primers and 13 Jbeta primers. Authors' methods: Counted up in a later analysis, unique TCR beta chains came to approximately 83 million, with around 10 million shared. Clones were sequenced by immunoSEQ multiplex PCR, and TCRdb holds only the in-frame ones, with some missing. V and J calls and clone size are given by that table; D and trimming were obtained from the DNA. Of some 83,000 clones listed, 70% to 75% are singletons. These data are taken from a study of cytomegalovirus exposure and HLA in healthy donors. Study-level information: There were roughly 80 million unique TCRs (from HLA-typed donors) in an early data release. Broader study findings: For TCR beta chains, V- and J-gene trimming was later linked to a missense DCLRE1C variant. The study designated 164 TCR beta chains cytomegalovirus-associated.

The sequenced sample was PBMCs. This receptor was identified in a man in his 60s in good health and CMV-seronegative.

CDR3 nucleotides: TGTGCCAGCAGGGCAGGGGTATATGGCTACACCTTC. This translates into CASRAGVYGYTF. J is TRBJ1-2 and V is TRBV6-1; possibly TRBD1 for D (6 bases). Germline assignment: CDR1 MNHNS and CDR2 SASEGT. Trimming removed 6 bases from V and 5 bases from J, with 10 bases in between. The CDR3 has 12 residues.